This TCR beta chain was sequenced during a study of molecular identifiers for immune sequencing clone quantification. As for the study in general: In replicates, RNA from approximately 20,000 or 98,000 naive CD8 cells was divided five ways and four parts were sequenced.

The CDR3 spans 17 residues. Germline V gene data show CDR1 as MDHEN and CDR2 as SYDVKM. Trimming at V came to 6 bases and at J to 3 bases, leaving 13 bases not matched to a gene. Study results and limitations: Under 1% of molecules in naive cells, but over 99% of effector molecules, belonged to clones above 20 RNA copies.

In its sample, this clonotype was seen many times. The antigen is not known. Previously described methods and listed TCR primers were employed for the bulk TCR libraries. Each CDR3 protein is one row after TCRdb ran MiXCR on the PCR reads. The sample lists about 320,000 distinct CDR3 sequences; about a fifth were seen once. The sequence was obtained from a human donor in good health. Some libraries in this study had Jurkat cell RNA spiked in. The sample consisted of naive CD8+ T cells from blood, with Jurkat cell RNA spiked in. Subset noted: FACS-sorted CD8+CD4-CCR7+CD45RA+ naive T cells. The genes are TRBV28 and TRBJ2-3, with 9 bases identical to TRBD2. CDR3 region: CASSTDIAGEPTDTQYF. Written as DNA, the CDR3 is TGTGCCAGCAGCACCGATATAGCGGGAGAACCGACAGATACGCAGTATTTT.